This paragraph reports one TCR beta chain. Profiling relied on immunoSEQ multiplex PCR, and the TCRdb table lists in-frame clones only, not all of them. The sample records about 68,000 clones, 91% being singletons. Germline CDR1 SGHNT, CDR2 YYREEE (reference sequence). With V trimmed by 4 bases and J by 2 bases, 6 bases remained unmatched. CDR3 size: 15 residues. The data stem from a study of T cell changes during pregnancy in multiple sclerosis. The TCR sequence derives from a female donor with multiple sclerosis, enrolled in a pregnancy study. Sample: peripheral blood, taken in the second trimester of pregnancy. V gene TRBV5-4 combines with J gene TRBJ2-7; 10 bases agree with TRBD1. The CDR3 nucleotides are TGTGCCAGCAGCCAAAGACAGGGGGCGGCCTACGAGCAGTACTTC. The encoded protein is CASSQRQGAAYEQYF.